The T cell receptor (beta chain) described here comes from a study of spatial heterogeneity in lung cancer. Time point specified: blood at routine non-recurrence follow-up after resection. Unsorted samples of tumor, nontumor lung or frozen PBMC had their whole RNA sequenced. TCRdb reanalysed the 5' RACE reads using MiXCR and keeps one entry per CDR3 protein. This sample has around 30,000 distinct CDR3 sequences; 6% occur once, and the top ten carry roughly 21%. Trimming pared 2 bases from V and 0 bases from J, leaving 8 bases between. Germline V gene sequence: CDR1 SGHDT, CDR2 YYEEEE. The CDR3 runs to 14 residues.

This clonotype was sampled from a male donor with early-stage non-small cell lung cancer. The sequencing used PBMCs, collected at follow-up. The rearrangement links TRBV5-6 to TRBJ1-1; tentatively, D is TRBD1 (5 bases). This chain's CDR3 is CASSFWGVNTEAFF. CDR3 DNA sequence: TGTGCCAGCAGCTTCTGGGGGGTGAACACTGAAGCTTTCTTT.